The text below deals with one TCR beta chain. The antigen remains unidentified. The time point was: week 35, safety follow-up. With topical imiquimod, each dose of the vaccine consisted of 300 ug of mutant IDH1 20-mer peptide. The patients were given eight vaccinations, one each in weeks 1, 3, 5, 7, 11, 15, 19 and 23. Each of the donors came in with new WHO grade 3 or 4 astrocytomas that were IDH1-mutant and ATRX-lost. This record comes from a study of a mutant IDH1 vaccine in newly diagnosed glioma. Study in general: Week 35 held visit V12, while week 47 held visit V13.

The CDR3 runs 15 residues. The germline V gene encodes CDR1 MNHEY and CDR2 SVGAGI. With 2 bases clipped from V and 4 bases from J, the junction kept 0 bases outside the gene matches. Study-wide findings and caveats: Of all patients, around 93% showed vaccine-induced immune responses.

Assay used: immunoSEQ multiplex PCR; TCRdb lists only in-frame clones, some missing. The sample lists tens of thousands of clones; 70% to 90% were seen once. The chain combines TRBV6-5 with TRBJ1-6; 9 bases are shared with TRBD1. Source: PBMCs, taken from a glioma patient whose treatment included an IDH1 peptide vaccine. The TCR was taken from a young man with glioma. CDR3 residues: CASSYGQGYNSPLHF. The CDR3 DNA sequence: TGTGCCAGCAGTTACGGACAGGGGTATAATTCACCCCTCCACTTT.